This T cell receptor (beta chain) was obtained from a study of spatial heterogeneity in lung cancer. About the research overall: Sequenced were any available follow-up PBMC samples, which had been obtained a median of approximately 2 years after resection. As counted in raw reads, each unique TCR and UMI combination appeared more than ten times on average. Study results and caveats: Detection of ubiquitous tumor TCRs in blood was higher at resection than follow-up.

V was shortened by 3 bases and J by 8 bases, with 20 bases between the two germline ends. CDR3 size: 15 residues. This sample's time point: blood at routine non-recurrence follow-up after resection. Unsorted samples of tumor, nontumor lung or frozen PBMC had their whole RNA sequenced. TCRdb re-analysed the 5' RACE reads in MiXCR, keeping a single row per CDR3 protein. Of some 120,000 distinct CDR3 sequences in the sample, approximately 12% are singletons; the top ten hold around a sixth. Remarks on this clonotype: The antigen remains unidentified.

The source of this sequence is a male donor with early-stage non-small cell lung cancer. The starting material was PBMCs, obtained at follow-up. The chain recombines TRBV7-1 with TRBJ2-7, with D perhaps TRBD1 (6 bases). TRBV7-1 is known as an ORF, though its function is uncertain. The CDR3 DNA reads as TGTGCCAGCAGCTCCCAAGGACAGACCAATACGAAGCAGTACTTC. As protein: CASSSQGQTNTKQYF.